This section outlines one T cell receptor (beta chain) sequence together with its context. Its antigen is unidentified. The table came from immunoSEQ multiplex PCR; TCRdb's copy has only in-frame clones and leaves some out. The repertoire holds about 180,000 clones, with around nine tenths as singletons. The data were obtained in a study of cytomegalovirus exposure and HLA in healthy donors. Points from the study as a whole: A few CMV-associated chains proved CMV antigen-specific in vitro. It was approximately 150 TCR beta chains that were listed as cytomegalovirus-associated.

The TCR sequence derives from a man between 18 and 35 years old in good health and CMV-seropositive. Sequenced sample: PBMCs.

For the CDR3, the DNA is TGTGCCATCAGTGATGAGGGTAAGGGCTACACCTTC. This gives the protein CAISDEGKGYTF. The gene calls are TRBV10-3 and TRBJ1-2; D gene unclear. Trimming stripped 3 bases from V and 8 bases from J, with 10 bases between. Per germline, CDR1 ENHRY and CDR2 SYGVKD. CDR3 length equals 12 residues.